The 16 T cell receptor beta chains reported below all come from one sample, sequenced in a study of molecular identifiers for immune sequencing clone quantification. From the PCR reads, TCRdb called clonotypes with MiXCR, one entry per CDR3 protein. The sample has a few hundred thousand distinct CDR3 sequences; around 25% are singletons. Source material: naive CD8+ T cells from blood, with Jurkat cell RNA spiked in. Sample subset: FACS-sorted CD8+CD4-CCR7+CD45RA+ naive T cells. These receptors all come from a human donor in good health. Some libraries in this study had Jurkat cell RNA spiked in.

A remark on this clonotype: A much larger clone sits a single nucleotide away, making a read error possible. The chain uses TRBV28 and TRBJ2-3; tentative D call: TRBD1 (6 bases). The V gene lost 2 bases and the J gene lost 4 bases, with 13 bases spanning the gap. Germline CDR1 MDHEN, CDR2 SYDVKM. This CDR3 is 15 amino acids long. The CDR3 region has the DNA TGTGCCAGCAGTTTAGGGGGACAAAGCGCAGATACGCAGTATTTT. As protein: CASSLGGQSADTQYF.

The rearrangement links TRBV14 to TRBJ2-1; D is undetermined. The CDR3 contains 14 residues. Looked up from germline, CDR1 is SGHDN and CDR2 is FVKESK. Trimming removed 5 bases from V and 7 bases from J, with 15 bases in between. Here the CDR3 DNA reads TGTGCCAGCAGCACCCTAGTTGGGCGGAATGAGCAGTTCTTC. It specifies CASSTLVGRNEQFF.

Notes on this clonotype: The CDR3 does not close with the conserved phenylalanine or tryptophan, likely indicating a read error. The chain couples TRBV7-9 to TRBJ1-3; 7 nucleotides agree with TRBD1. There are 16 residues in the CDR3. Germline-derived CDR1 and CDR2 are SEHNR and FQNEAQ (reference sequence). The J segment lost 6 bases and the V segment lost 5 bases, leaving 13 bases of the junction unmatched. The CDR3 sequence is CASSPIMGQLVNTIYL. Written as DNA, the CDR3 is TGTGCCAGCAGCCCGATCATGGGACAGCTTGTAAACACCATATATTTA.

J is TRBJ1-2 and V is TRBV20-1; D gene uncertain. Germline V gives CDR1 DFQATT, CDR2 SNEGSKA (reference sequence). V gave up 4 bases and J gave up 4 bases, with 13 bases separating them. The CDR3 runs to 13 residues. The CDR3 coding sequence is TGCAGTGCTAACTCCCTTATACTCTATGGCTACACCTTC. It encodes CSANSLILYGYTF.

This clonotype showed up many times. V gene TRBV20-1 combines with J gene TRBJ2-7, with unresolved D. The CDR3 is 12 residues long. Per germline, CDR1 DFQATT and CDR2 SNEGSKA (reference sequence). Trimming took off 0 bases at V and 4 bases at J, with 7 bases between the two ends. CDR3 sequence reads: CSARDMGYEQYF. Written as DNA, the CDR3 is TGCAGTGCTAGAGATATGGGGTACGAGCAGTACTTC.

This clonotype was recorded many times. The chain uses TRBV27 and TRBJ2-7; 8 bases match TRBD1. Germline values: CDR1 MNHEY, CDR2 SMNVEV (reference sequence). The CDR3 loop spans 14 amino acids. The V and J ends lost 6 bases and 0 bases, in that order; junction bases with no gene match: 4. The CDR3 nucleotides read TGTGCCAGCAGCCTGACAGGGGCCTCCTACGAGCAGTACTTC. It translates to CASSLTGASYEQYF.

With regard to this clonotype: A much larger clone sits a single nucleotide away, making a read error possible. J is TRBJ2-6 and V is TRBV4-3; unclear D gene. The length of the CDR3 is 19 residues. Germline V gene data show CDR1 as LGHNA and CDR2 as YSLEER. The CDR3 reads CARSQDGPPLASGANVLTF. The CDR3 DNA follows: TGCGCCAGGAGCCAAGATGGTCCCCCCTTGGCGTCTGGGGCCAACGTCCTGACTTTC.

The rearrangement joins TRBV5-5 to TRBJ1-1, with unresolved D. This CDR3 comprises 14 residues. Germline CDR1 SGHKS, CDR2 YYEKEE (reference sequence). The V and J ends lost 5 bases and 1 base respectively, with 12 bases between them. In DNA form, the CDR3 reads TGTGCCAGCAGTCCTCCTCACGGGAACACTGAAGCTTTCTTT. Its translation is CASSPPHGNTEAFF.

The chain carries TRBV6-5 and TRBJ2-7; D call uncertain. Germline values: CDR1 MNHEY, CDR2 SVGAGI. The CDR3 sequence is 11 residues long. V gave up 2 bases and J gave up 10 bases, with 9 bases separating them. The CDR3 coding sequence is TGTGCCAGCAGTTACGGCCTCGCTCAGTACTTC. This translates into CASSYGLAQYF.

The rearrangement joins TRBV12-3 or TRBV12-4 to TRBJ2-1; possibly TRBD1 or TRBD2 for D (5 bases each). Trimming cost V 6 bases and J 4 bases, with 10 bases left between them. The CDR3 length is 13 residues. The CDR3 region has the DNA TGTGCCAGCAGCACGGGGCCGTACAATGAGCAGTTCTTC. Its protein product is CASSTGPYNEQFF.

The chain has TRBV27 and TRBJ2-5; perhaps TRBD2 as D (6 bases). Trimming removed 6 bases at V and 9 bases at J, with 14 bases between. Germline V gene sequence: CDR1 MNHEY, CDR2 SMNVEV (reference sequence). CDR3 length equals 12 residues. The CDR3 sequence is CASSQGGGAQYF. CDR3 nucleotide sequence: TGTGCCAGCAGCCAAGGCGGCGGGGCCCAGTACTTC.

This clonotype was counted many times. The genes are TRBV7-2 and TRBJ2-7; TRBD1 matches 7 bases. This CDR3 spans 18 amino acids. V lost 5 bases and J lost 3; bases outside the gene matches: 19. The germline gives CDR1 SGHTA, CDR2 FQGNSA. DNA for the CDR3: TGTGCCAGCAGCCACAAGCCCCTAGCCGGGACAGAAATCTACGAGCAGTACTTC. Protein product: CASSHKPLAGTEIYEQYF.

The rearrangement uses TRBV10-1 and TRBJ2-7; D ambiguous. The CDR3 covers 16 residues. V dropped 7 bases and J dropped 0 bases, with 19 bases sitting between them. From germline, CDR1 is WNHNN and CDR2 SYGVQD (reference sequence). The CDR3: CASNLPFPMSSYEQYF. CDR3 DNA: TGCGCCAGCAATCTACCGTTTCCGATGTCCTCCTACGAGCAGTACTTC.

The V call is TRBV7-8, the J call TRBJ2-1, with 9 positions matching TRBD1. This CDR3 is 14 amino acids long. V lost 5 bases, J lost 8 bases, and 7 bases stayed unmatched. CDR1 is SGHVS and CDR2 is FQNEAQ in the germline V gene. As DNA, the CDR3 is TGTGCCAGCAGCCGTAACAGGGGGCCGGATGAGCAGTTCTTC. As protein: CASSRNRGPDEQFF.

In its sample, this clonotype was seen a few times. This rearrangement joins TRBV9 to TRBJ2-3; the match to TRBD2 covers 11 bases. The CDR3 covers 17 residues. With V trimmed by 0 bases and J by 3 bases, 6 bases remained unmatched. The germline V gene has CDR1 SGDLS and CDR2 YYNGEE. CDR3 coding DNA: TGTGCCAGCAGCGTAGCCCGGGGGACTAGCGGTACAGATACGCAGTATTTT. This sequence encodes CASSVARGTSGTDTQYF.

CDR3 sequence (DNA): TGTGCCAGCAGTGAAGGTTTTTGGGGGTTCGGGATCCAAGAGACCCAGTACTTC. It yields the protein CASSEGFWGFGIQETQYF. V and J are TRBV2 and TRBJ2-5; D may correspond to TRBD1 or TRBD2 (5 bases each). V dropped 1 base and J dropped 1 base, with 19 bases sitting between them. The CDR3 extends over 18 amino acids. CDR1 is SNHLY and CDR2 is FYNNEI in the germline V gene.